The 18 T cell receptor beta chains given below trace back to one sample, sequenced in a study of blood T cell repertoires in COVID-19. Profiled with immunoSEQ multiplex PCR; TCRdb holds only in-frame clones, not every one. The repertoire holds 100,000 to 150,000 clones, approximately 90% seen once, with about 1% in the top ten. The sequenced sample consisted of peripheral blood. The receptors were sampled from a woman older than 75 with acute or convalescent COVID-19.

The CDR3 DNA follows: TGTGCCACCAGTGCCCCAGCGGGAGTCAACACCGGGGAGCTGTTTTTT. It yields the protein CATSAPAGVNTGELFF. The genes are TRBV24-1 and TRBJ2-2, with TRBD2 matching over 8 bases. V trimming: 5 bases; J trimming: 2 bases; junction bases outside the gene matches: 6. Germline V gene lookup returns CDR1 KGHDR and CDR2 SFDVKD. The CDR3 runs to 16 residues.

This clone occurred once. J is TRBJ2-3 and V is TRBV10-3; 8 positions match TRBD2. Trimming took 6 bases from V and 0 from J; bases not matched to a gene: 8. From germline, CDR1 is ENHRY and CDR2 SYGVKD. The CDR3 has 16 residues. The CDR3 reads CAIRGSSSGSTDTQYF. DNA for the CDR3: TGTGCCATCAGAGGCTCTTCTAGCGGGAGCACAGATACGCAGTATTTT.

The V gene is TRBV6-2 or TRBV6-3, the J gene TRBJ2-3, with TRBD2 identical over 9 bases. Trimming removed 7 bases from V and 2 bases from J; junction bases left unmatched: 7. Germline V gene sequence: CDR1 MNHEY, CDR2 SVGEGT. The CDR3 runs to 15 residues. The CDR3 DNA is TGTGCCAGCACCCCCGGACTAGCGAACACAGATACGCAGTATTTT. Translating gives CASTPGLANTDTQYF.

This clone appeared a few times. The chain has TRBV4-1 and TRBJ2-2, with D possibly TRBD2 on 5 matching bases. Germline CDR1 reads MGHRA; CDR2 reads YSYEKL. The V gene lost 1 base and the J gene lost 6 bases, with 9 bases spanning the gap. The CDR3 runs 14 residues. The CDR3 loop reads CASSQVSVAGELFF. The CDR3 DNA sequence: TGCGCCAGCAGCCAAGTTAGCGTGGCCGGGGAGCTGTTTTTT.

The chain combines TRBV11-2 with TRBJ2-7, with D perhaps TRBD1 (6 bases). V lost 0 bases and J lost 2, with 20 bases in between. The CDR3 extends over 18 amino acids. CDR1 SGHAT and CDR2 FQNNGV come from the germline V gene. CDR3 nucleotides: TGTGCCAGCAGCTTAGATCCTTTAGGGGGATCATCTACCTACGAGCAGTACTTC. It is translated as CASSLDPLGGSSTYEQYF. The whole variable domain, filled in from reference TRBV11-2 and TRBJ2-7, reads EAGVAQSPRYKIIEKRQSVAFWCNPISGHATLYWYQQILGQGPKLLIQFQNNGVVDDSQLPKDRFSAERLKGVDSTLKIQPAKLEDSAVYLCASSLDPLGGSSTYEQYFGPGTRLTVT.

This rearrangement joins TRBV4-2 to TRBJ1-3, with D unresolved. Germline assignment: CDR1 LGHNA and CDR2 YNFKEQ. This CDR3 has 16 amino acids. V shed 4 bases and J shed 0 bases, with 13 bases lying between them. CDR3 coding DNA: TGTGCCAGCAGCCTCGACGCGGGTAACTCTGGAAACACCATATATTTT. Encoded protein: CASSLDAGNSGNTIYF.

The CDR3 nucleotides read TGCGCCAGCAGCTGGGCCACAGGGGGGAACACTGAAGCTTTCTTT. Its protein product is CASSWATGGNTEAFF. This rearrangement joins TRBV5-1 to TRBJ1-1, with 8 bases aligning to TRBD1. This CDR3 has 15 amino acids. V shed 3 bases, J shed 1 base, and the junction held 5 bases outside the gene matches. The germline gives CDR1 SGHRS, CDR2 YFSETQ.

The chain uses TRBV5-1 and TRBJ1-6, with D possibly being TRBD1 (5 bases). Germline assignment: CDR1 SGHRS and CDR2 YFSETQ. The V gene lost 0 bases and the J gene lost 5 bases, with 6 bases spanning the gap. CDR3 size: 14 residues. CDR3 sequence: CASSLETDNSPLHF. For the CDR3, the DNA is TGCGCCAGCAGCTTGGAGACAGATAATTCACCCCTCCACTTT.

The chain links TRBV5-1 to TRBJ2-3, with 10 bases lining up with TRBD2. The length of the CDR3 is 15 residues. Trimming at V came to 4 bases and at J to 1 base, leaving 3 bases not matched to a gene. Germline V gene data show CDR1 as SGHRS and CDR2 as YFSETQ. Written as DNA, the CDR3 is TGCGCCAGCAGCGCCGGGACTAGCGGCACAGATACGCAGTATTTT. It translates to CASSAGTSGTDTQYF.

This clone was observed a single time. The chain employs TRBV5-1 and TRBJ1-2, with D maybe TRBD1 (5 bases). This CDR3 has 14 residues. Trimming removed 4 bases from V and 5 bases from J, with 15 bases in between. Germline assignment: CDR1 SGHRS and CDR2 YFSETQ. The CDR3 loop reads CASSKEQKGYGYTF. CDR3 nucleotides: TGCGCCAGCAGCAAGGAACAGAAGGGGTATGGCTACACCTTC.

The sample holds one count of this clone. The J gene is TRBJ1-5, the V gene TRBV5-8; D ambiguous. CDR1 is SGHTS, CDR2 YDEGEE, per germline. Trimming took 8 bases from V and 5 from J, leaving 23 bases between them. The CDR3 covers 16 residues. CDR3 nucleotide sequence: TGTGCCAGTACCGGGTCGCCGGTCAGAATGGATCAGCCCCAGCATTTT. It is translated as CASTGSPVRMDQPQHF.

This sequence joins TRBV2 and TRBJ2-5; possible D gene TRBD1, 6 bases. The CDR3 is 15 amino acids. Germline V lookup: CDR1 SNHLY, CDR2 FYNNEI. V shed 6 bases and J shed 5 bases, with 19 bases lying between them. The CDR3 loop reads CASSGLRGVGETQYF. As DNA, the CDR3 is TGTGCCAGCAGCGGTCTCAGGGGAGTTGGGGAGACCCAGTACTTC.

This clone appeared a single time. The chain employs TRBV4-3 and TRBJ2-3; 10 bases map to TRBD2. Germline loops: CDR1 LGHNA, CDR2 YSLEER. The CDR3 has 14 residues. V lost 6 bases, J lost 5 bases, and 5 bases stayed unmatched. CDR3 DNA sequence: TGCGCCAGCAGTAGCGGGGGGCGGGGAGATACGCAGTATTTT. Its protein product is CASSSGGRGDTQYF.

Comment on this clone: A much more abundant neighbour one base away suggests this may be a read error. The chain employs TRBV5-4 and TRBJ2-7; 7 nucleotides line up with TRBD1. Germline CDR1 is SGHNT and CDR2 is YYREEE (reference sequence). The CDR3 is 12 residues long. V shed 4 bases, J shed 3 bases, and the junction held 1 base outside the gene matches. As DNA, the CDR3 is TGTGCCAGCAGCCGGGACAGCTACGAGCAGTACTTC. Amino acids: CASSRDSYEQYF.

This clone was found a few times. The chain's CDR3 is CASSLDLRLYGYTF. CDR3 nucleotides: TGTGCCAGCAGCTTAGATCTTCGACTCTATGGCTACACCTTC. The chain has TRBV11-2 and TRBJ1-2; the D is unclear. The ends were cut back, 0 bases at V and 4 bases at J, with 9 bases in the middle. Per germline, CDR1 SGHAT and CDR2 FQNNGV. The CDR3 extends over 14 amino acids. The entire variable domain, with the rest obtained from reference TRBV11-2 and TRBJ1-2, is as follows: EAGVAQSPRYKIIEKRQSVAFWCNPISGHATLYWYQQILGQGPKLLIQFQNNGVVDDSQLPKDRFSAERLKGVDSTLKIQPAKLEDSAVYLCASSLDLRLYGYTFGSGTRLTVV.

This rearrangement joins TRBV19 to TRBJ2-2, with 8 bases that match TRBD2. Germline CDR1 LNHDA, CDR2 SQIVND (reference sequence). The CDR3 sequence is 14 residues long. The J segment lost 4 bases and the V segment lost 6 bases, leaving 4 bases of the junction unmatched. CDR3 DNA sequence: TGTGCCAGTAGAGCGGGAGTGGCCACCGGGGAGCTGTTTTTT. It translates to CASRAGVATGELFF. The full variable domain, in which reference TRBV19 and TRBJ2-2 provide the parts outside the CDR3, is DGGITQSPKYLFRKEGQNVTLSCEQNLNHDAMYWYRQDPGQGLRLIYYSQIVNDFQKGDIAEGYSVSREKKESFPLTVTSAQKNPTAFYLCASRAGVATGELFFGEGSRLTVL.

The V gene is TRBV7-6, the J gene TRBJ2-5, with D possibly matching TRBD2 (5 bases). Germline-derived CDR1 and CDR2 are SGHVS and FNYEAQ. Trimming removed 2 bases at V and 2 bases at J, with 18 bases between. This CDR3 has 17 amino acids. The chain's CDR3 is CASSLTVGRIAQETQYF. The CDR3 bases are TGTGCCAGCAGCTTAACTGTCGGACGTATAGCGCAAGAGACCCAGTACTTC.

The V and J genes are TRBV19 and TRBJ2-1; D is possibly TRBD2 (5 bases). Trimming stripped 3 bases from V and 3 bases from J, with 18 bases between. The CDR3 covers 17 residues. Germline-derived CDR1 and CDR2 are LNHDA and SQIVND (reference sequence). The CDR3 reads CASSMEAWALSYNEQFF. The DNA for the CDR3 is TGTGCCAGTAGTATGGAGGCGTGGGCGTTAAGCTACAATGAGCAGTTCTTC.